These T cell receptor beta chains were read from a single sample in a study of blood T cell repertoires in COVID-19. Profiled with immunoSEQ multiplex PCR; TCRdb holds only in-frame clones, not every one. Altogether more than 90,000 clones are present, around 67% being singletons, with the ten largest covering just under 25%. Sequencing input: peripheral blood. These receptors all come from a woman aged 55 to 70 in a cohort sampled during active or convalescent COVID-19. Both conserved end residues are part of each CDR3. Each record gives: V gene, CDR3 length, J gene, CDR3 protein.

v_call: TRBV12-3/TRBV12-4
cdr3_length: 13
j_call: TRBJ2-1
cdr3_aa: CASSSGGSSEQFF

v_call: TRBV6-1
cdr3_length: 13
j_call: TRBJ2-7
cdr3_aa: CASRLLDKYEQYF

v_call: TRBV6-5
cdr3_length: 15
j_call: TRBJ1-3
cdr3_aa: CASSAGRDRGNTIYF

v_call: TRBV20-1
cdr3_length: 13
j_call: TRBJ2-7
cdr3_aa: CSASSSGGYEQYF

v_call: TRBV5-1
cdr3_length: 15
j_call: TRBJ2-7
cdr3_aa: CASSLVGGWSYEQYF

v_call: TRBV5-4
cdr3_length: 15
j_call: TRBJ1-4
cdr3_aa: CASSTRQGAPEKLFF

v_call: TRBV9
cdr3_length: 15
j_call: TRBJ1-6
cdr3_aa: CASSRGQGYNSPLHF

v_call: TRBV2
cdr3_length: 15
j_call: TRBJ2-5
cdr3_aa: CASSVLAGGRETQYF

v_call: TRBV6-6
cdr3_length: 12
j_call: TRBJ1-1
cdr3_aa: CASMLGGLGAFF

v_call: TRBV6-1
cdr3_length: 17
j_call: TRBJ2-3
cdr3_aa: CASSEHYRTGVPDTQYF

v_call: TRBV27
cdr3_length: 14
j_call: TRBJ1-2
cdr3_aa: CASQPWTGAYGYTF

v_call: TRBV6-5
cdr3_length: 13
j_call: TRBJ1-1
cdr3_aa: CASTRTTRTEAFF

v_call: TRBV19
cdr3_length: 14
j_call: TRBJ1-1
cdr3_aa: CASSISQGGTEAFF

v_call: TRBV4-2
cdr3_length: 12
j_call: TRBJ1-2
cdr3_aa: CASSQQNYGYTF

v_call: TRBV7-3
cdr3_length: 15
j_call: TRBJ2-2
cdr3_aa: CASSGTDRGNGELFF

v_call: TRBV9
cdr3_length: 14
j_call: TRBJ2-7
cdr3_aa: CASSASGQGYEQYF

v_call: TRBV2
cdr3_length: 15
j_call: TRBJ2-2
cdr3_aa: CASSEVGGNTGELFF

v_call: TRBV6-2/TRBV6-3
cdr3_length: 16
j_call: TRBJ1-5
cdr3_aa: CASSRGTKYSNQPQHF

v_call: TRBV7-9
cdr3_length: 16
j_call: TRBJ1-1
cdr3_aa: CASSSTGTGRFTEAFF

v_call: TRBV6-1
cdr3_length: 18
j_call: TRBJ2-1
cdr3_aa: CASSGGLAGGPSYNEQFF

v_call: TRBV6-5
cdr3_length: 13
j_call: TRBJ2-7
cdr3_aa: CASSYYGAYEQYF

v_call: TRBV5-1
cdr3_length: 15
j_call: TRBJ2-3
cdr3_aa: CASSLVMLEADTQYF

v_call: TRBV5-1
cdr3_length: 15
j_call: TRBJ1-1
cdr3_aa: CASSLGTGMNTEAFF

v_call: TRBV5-1
cdr3_length: 14
j_call: TRBJ2-1
cdr3_aa: CASSLFSSYNEQFF

v_call: TRBV6-5
cdr3_length: 13
j_call: TRBJ2-7
cdr3_aa: CASSHSLAGGQYF

v_call: TRBV12-5
cdr3_length: 14
j_call: TRBJ1-3
cdr3_aa: CASGVSSSGNTIYF

v_call: TRBV7-2
cdr3_length: 17
j_call: TRBJ1-5
cdr3_aa: CASSPRGSSYSNQPQHF

v_call: TRBV18
cdr3_length: 15
j_call: TRBJ1-5
cdr3_aa: CASSPDRGGNQPQHF

v_call: TRBV5-1
cdr3_length: 16
j_call: TRBJ2-3
cdr3_aa: CASSSGGAGPTDTQYF

v_call: TRBV5-1
cdr3_length: 18
j_call: TRBJ2-2
cdr3_aa: CASSSIYTRTGEAGELFF

v_call: TRBV29-1
cdr3_length: 13
j_call: TRBJ2-7
cdr3_aa: CSVSTGVSYEQYF

v_call: TRBV5-1
cdr3_length: 14
j_call: TRBJ1-6
cdr3_aa: CASSLQGRISPLHF

v_call: TRBV9
cdr3_length: 17
j_call: TRBJ1-6
cdr3_aa: CASSLDDKGAVNSPLHF

v_call: TRBV10-3
cdr3_length: 17
j_call: TRBJ2-2
cdr3_aa: CAISEGRTGRDTGELFF

v_call: TRBV19
cdr3_length: 14
j_call: TRBJ1-5
cdr3_aa: CATKFSGGNQPQHF